The next 12 T cell receptor beta chains were all read from a single sample in a study of beta chain features in type 1 diabetes. What was sequenced were expressed TCRB transcripts, since all of the isolated RNA had been reverse transcribed. Data came from immunoSEQ multiplex PCR; TCRdb stores just in-frame clones and leaves some out. The sample lists 900,000 or so clones, around a sixth occurring once. The sample comprised naive CD4+ T cells from blood. These receptors were obtained from a woman aged 18-30 years in good health.

The table lists this clone with a few counts. The chain carries TRBV28 and TRBJ2-2; 10 bases match TRBD2. CDR1 MDHEN and CDR2 SYDVKM come from the germline V gene. V was pared by 9 bases and J by 1 base, with 2 bases of the junction left unmatched. CDR3 length: 14 residues. The CDR3 reads CASGLAVNTGELFF. Written as DNA, the CDR3 is TGTGCCAGTGGACTAGCGGTGAACACCGGGGAGCTGTTTTTT.

This clone has only a few counts. The same CDR3 also results from other DNA sequences found in this sample. The chain uses TRBV5-1 and TRBJ2-2; no definite D call. This CDR3 has 14 residues. The ends were cut back, 0 bases at V and 0 bases at J, with 3 bases in the middle. The germline V gene encodes CDR1 SGHRS and CDR2 YFSETQ. The CDR3 here is CASSLGSNTGELFF. The DNA of the CDR3 is TGCGCCAGCAGCTTGGGTTCGAACACCGGGGAGCTGTTTTTT.

This sequence joins TRBV4-1 and TRBJ2-3; D perhaps matches TRBD2 (6 bases). The V end was cut by 4 bases, the J end by 2 bases, with 19 bases between. Germline V lookup: CDR1 MGHRA, CDR2 YSYEKL. CDR3 length equals 17 residues. This CDR3 is CASSLRTLADNTDTQYF. The CDR3 DNA is TGCGCCAGCAGCCTACGGACACTAGCAGATAACACAGATACGCAGTATTTT.

This clone was detected only a few times. Additional DNA sequences in this sample encode the identical CDR3. The chain couples TRBV5-1 to TRBJ2-3; D unresolved. V was clipped by 0 bases and J by 2 bases, with 4 bases between them. The germline gives CDR1 SGHRS, CDR2 YFSETQ. The CDR3 length is 13 residues. CDR3 coding DNA: TGCGCCAGCAGCTTGGCTACCACAGATACGCAGTATTTT. It translates to CASSLATTDTQYF.

This clone showed up just a few times. This rearrangement joins TRBV5-4 to TRBJ2-7; 9 bases match TRBD1. Per germline, CDR1 SGHNT and CDR2 YYREEE (reference sequence). This CDR3 spans 14 amino acids. Trimming at V came to 9 bases and at J to 6 bases, leaving 13 bases not matched to a gene. CDR3 in DNA: TGTGCCACCCAAAACCGGGACAGGGTCTCCGAGCAGTACTTC. Amino acid sequence: CATQNRDRVSEQYF.

CDR3 in amino acids: CASSLDSVGGSYNEQFF. As DNA, the CDR3 is TGTGCCAGCAGCTTAGACTCCGTCGGAGGATCATACAATGAGCAGTTCTTC. The rearrangement joins TRBV11-2 to TRBJ2-1; D may be TRBD2 (5 bases). The CDR3 is 17 residues long. Trimming cost V 0 bases and J 4 bases, with 16 bases left between them. Germline CDR1 reads SGHAT; CDR2 reads FQNNGV. The full variable domain, in which reference TRBV11-2 and TRBJ2-1 provide the parts outside the CDR3, is EAGVAQSPRYKIIEKRQSVAFWCNPISGHATLYWYQQILGQGPKLLIQFQNNGVVDDSQLPKDRFSAERLKGVDSTLKIQPAKLEDSAVYLCASSLDSVGGSYNEQFFGPGTRLTVL.

The table lists this clone with a few counts. The gene calls are TRBV11-2 and TRBJ2-7; D is perhaps TRBD1 (6 bases). The V end was cut by 3 bases, the J end by 0 bases, with 24 bases between. Per the germline V gene, CDR1 is SGHAT and CDR2 is FQNNGV. The CDR3 loop spans 19 amino acids. This CDR3 reads CASSFSPTHRVVSSYEQYF. The DNA of the CDR3 is TGTGCCAGCAGCTTTAGCCCCACGCACAGGGTGGTAAGCTCCTACGAGCAGTACTTC.

The chain carries TRBV5-4 and TRBJ2-3; 8 bases align to TRBD2. The ends lost 2 bases at V and 5 bases at J; junction bases unmatched: 1. This CDR3 is built from 13 residues. CDR1 and CDR2 (germline): SGHNT, YYREEE (reference sequence). The CDR3 protein is CASSFSGRDTQYF. The CDR3 bases are TGTGCCAGCAGCTTCAGCGGGAGAGATACGCAGTATTTT.

This clone was seen a few times. This chain uses TRBV28 with TRBJ2-7; possible D gene TRBD2, 5 bases. The CDR3 covers 16 residues. Trimming removed 4 bases at V and 3 bases at J, with 19 bases between. Germline V gene data show CDR1 as MDHEN and CDR2 as SYDVKM. The CDR3 DNA sequence: TGTGCCAGCAGTTCACCCGGACTCCGTATTGGCTACGAGCAGTACTTC. Translated, it gives CASSSPGLRIGYEQYF. Combining the CDR3 with reference TRBV28 and TRBJ2-7 gives the whole variable domain DVKVTQSSRYLVKRTGEKVFLECVQDMDHENMFWYRQDPGLGLRLIYFSYDVKMKEKGDIPEGYSVSREKKERFSLILESASTNQTSMYLCASSSPGLRIGYEQYFGPGTRLTVT.

This clone was picked up a small number of times. The chain recombines TRBV27 with TRBJ2-7; D may be TRBD2 (6 bases). Germline CDR1 MNHEY, CDR2 SMNVEV (reference sequence). The CDR3 consists of 14 residues. Trimming removed 0 bases at V and 1 base at J, with 7 bases between. CDR3 nucleotides: TGTGCCAGCAGTTTATCGCTAGCGTCCTACGAGCAGTACTTC. Translated: CASSLSLASYEQYF.

This sequence joins TRBV15 and TRBJ2-3, with TRBD2 matching 9 bases. The CDR3 consists of 17 residues. Trimming cost V 0 bases and J 4 bases; bases outside gene matches: 8. Germline CDR1 is LNHNV and CDR2 is YYDKDF (reference sequence). CDR3 protein: CATSRERASGKSDTQYF. The CDR3 DNA reads TGTGCCACCAGCAGAGAACGAGCTAGCGGGAAGTCAGATACGCAGTATTTT.

This clone was counted a few times. This chain connects TRBV29-1 to TRBJ2-1; 11 bases are shared with TRBD2. The CDR3 length is 13 residues. The V gene's germline CDR1 is SQVTM and CDR2 ANQGSEA. V was pared by 8 bases and J by 9 bases, with 9 bases of the junction left unmatched. The CDR3 protein is CSPRLAGRGEQFF. Here the CDR3 DNA reads TGCAGCCCTAGACTAGCGGGGCGGGGTGAGCAGTTCTTC.